These 4 T cell receptor beta chains were all obtained from the same sample, sequenced in a study of T cells expressing NK-cell markers. Each CDR3 protein gets one entry in TCRdb, which reprocessed the 5' RACE reads and gives no DNA. The listing records about 460,000 distinct CDR3 sequences. Sequences were obtained from blood T cells: a sorted CD56 or NKG2C T cell subset, CD4+ or CD8+ T cells, or bulk PBMC T cells (not recorded which). These TCRs come from a woman between 50 and 59 years old in good health.

The chain employs TRBV7-2 and TRBJ2-1; the D call of TRBD2 rests on TCRdb alone, since no DNA is present to check it. This CDR3 is built from 14 residues. The germline V gene has CDR1 SGHTA and CDR2 FQGNSA. The CDR3 sequence: CASKKGLAGGEQFF.

The V and J genes are TRBV11-3 and TRBJ1-2; TCRdb names TRBD1, which stays unverified in the absence of DNA. There are 14 residues in the CDR3. In germline, CDR1 is SGHNT, CDR2 YENEEA. The CDR3 region is CASSPFTGGYGYTF.

This chain uses TRBV3-1 with TRBJ2-5; there is no DNA to check the TCRdb D call of TRBD1. Germline CDR1 is LGHDT and CDR2 is YNNKEL (reference sequence). This CDR3 region has 17 residues. CDR3 in amino acids: CASSQRGGRQGKETQYF.

This chain uses TRBV29-1 with TRBJ2-1. Germline CDR1 reads SQVTM; CDR2 reads ANQGSEA. CDR3 length: 13 amino acids. The CDR3 here is CSVDGSFRNEQFF.